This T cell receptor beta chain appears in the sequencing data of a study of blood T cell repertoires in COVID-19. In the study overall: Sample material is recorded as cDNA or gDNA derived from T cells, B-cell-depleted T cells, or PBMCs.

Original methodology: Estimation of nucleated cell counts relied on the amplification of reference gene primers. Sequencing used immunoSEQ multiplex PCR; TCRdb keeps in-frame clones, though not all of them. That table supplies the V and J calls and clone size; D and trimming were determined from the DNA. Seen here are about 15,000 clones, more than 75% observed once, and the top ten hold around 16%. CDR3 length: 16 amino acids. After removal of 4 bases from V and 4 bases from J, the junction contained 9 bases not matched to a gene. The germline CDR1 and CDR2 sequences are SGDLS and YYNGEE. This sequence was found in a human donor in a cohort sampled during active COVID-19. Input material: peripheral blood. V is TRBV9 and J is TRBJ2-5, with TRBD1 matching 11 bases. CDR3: CASSLTGTGGLETQYF. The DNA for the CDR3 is TGTGCCAGCAGCCTAACCGGGACAGGGGGATTAGAGACCCAGTACTTC. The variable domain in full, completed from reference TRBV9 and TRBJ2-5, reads DSGVTQTPKHLITATGQRVTLRCSPRSGDLSVYWYQQSLDQGLQFLIQYYNGEERAKGNILERFSAQQFPDLHSELNLSSLELGDSALYFCASSLTGTGGLETQYFGPGTRLLVL.